This T cell receptor beta chain was found in a study of blood T cell dynamics during melanoma immunotherapy. Some clones are missing from TCRdb's copy, which holds only in-frame ones; the method was immunoSEQ multiplex PCR. The sample table includes 70 to 90 clones. Findings of the study overall: The most clonal sorted CD8+ subset, immune-effector cells, was closest to cell-free DNA CDR3 sequences.

Points on this clone: The antigen remains unidentified.

This CDR3 comprises 15 residues. The V gene lost 0 bases and the J gene lost 4 bases, with 13 bases spanning the gap. Germline lookup yields CDR1 LNHNV and CDR2 YYDKDF (reference sequence). The time point denotes: week 3, after first cycle of checkpoint inhibitor. Blood was drawn before treatment and at week 3 after checkpoint blockade. The receptor comes from a human donor with melanoma. The input for sequencing was naive CD8+ T cells from blood, taken from a patient treated with checkpoint blockade. This chain links TRBV15 with TRBJ2-7; perhaps TRBD1 as D (5 bases). Here the CDR3 DNA reads TGTGCCACCAGCAGAGATATCGGGCAGGGTTACGAGCAGTACTTC. Its translation is CATSRDIGQGYEQYF.